Included here is one T cell receptor (beta chain) sequence, with context. Original analysis: Reference gene primer amplification gave estimated nucleated cell counts. Sequenced by immunoSEQ multiplex PCR; TCRdb stores in-frame clones only, minus some. That table is the source of V, J and clone size, and D and trimming were worked out from the DNA. Of about 89,000 clones listed, around 88% are singletons. This sample is part of a study of blood T cell repertoires in COVID-19. Study-wide background: The United States, Italy and Spain supplied acute and convalescent COVID-19 samples. In each case, the material was cDNA or gDNA derived from T cells, B-cell-depleted T cells, or PBMCs.

The sequencing sample was made of peripheral blood. The clonotype comes from a man in his sixties with acute or convalescent COVID-19.

The CDR3 sequence: CASSPPGINEQYF. CDR3 sequence (DNA): TGCGCCAGCAGCCCACCGGGGATCAACGAGCAGTACTTC. The J gene is TRBJ2-7, the V gene TRBV5-1; tentatively, D is TRBD2 (5 bases). This CDR3 is 13 amino acids long. Trimming removed 4 bases at V and 5 bases at J, with 13 bases between. CDR1 and CDR2 (germline): SGHRS, YFSETQ.